This T cell receptor beta chain was recorded in a study of shared clonotypes between healthy human individuals. This clone was recorded only once. The target antigen is unknown. Notes on the study in general: At large depth, rarefaction still showed sorted-subset sequencing to be incomplete.

Sequenced by immunoSEQ multiplex PCR; TCRdb stores in-frame clones only, minus some. The sample lists about 1.5 million clones; approximately 98% were seen once. Material: naive CD4+ T cells sorted from blood. The subset denotes: CD45RA+ positively selected. This TCR derives from a man aged 25 to 40 in good health.

The CDR3 DNA sequence: TGTGCCAGCAGCCGTCGGGGGTCGAATTCTGGAAACACCATATATTTT. Its translation is CASSRRGSNSGNTIYF. The chain combines TRBV14 with TRBJ1-3; TRBD1 is a possible D gene (5 bases). The V end was cut by 4 bases, the J end by 1 base, with 14 bases between. Per germline, CDR1 SGHDN and CDR2 FVKESK. This CDR3 is 16 amino acids long.